This TCR beta chain came from a study of technical replicates of blood from a few donors. Germline values: CDR1 SGHTA, CDR2 FQGTGA. This CDR3 has 15 amino acids. V shed 2 bases, J shed 2 bases, and the junction held 5 bases outside the gene matches. Here immunoSEQ multiplex PCR was the method, and the copy in TCRdb shows in-frame clones only, minus some. In the table there are approximately 99,000 clones, about 96% of which are singletons. The sequencing input was T cells isolated from PBMCs. The receptor comes from a human donor in good health. This chain uses TRBV7-3 with TRBJ1-2, with 7 bases aligning to TRBD1. In nucleotides, the CDR3 is TGTGCCAGCAGCTTATTCGGGACAGCGAACTATGGCTACACCTTC. Encoded protein: CASSLFGTANYGYTF. The full variable domain, with the rest looked up from reference TRBV7-3 and TRBJ1-2, is GAGVSQTPSNKVTEKGKYVELRCDPISGHTALYWYRQSLGQGPEFLIYFQGTGAADDSGLPNDRFFAVRPEGSVSTLKIQRTERGDSAVYLCASSLFGTANYGYTFGSGTRLTVV.